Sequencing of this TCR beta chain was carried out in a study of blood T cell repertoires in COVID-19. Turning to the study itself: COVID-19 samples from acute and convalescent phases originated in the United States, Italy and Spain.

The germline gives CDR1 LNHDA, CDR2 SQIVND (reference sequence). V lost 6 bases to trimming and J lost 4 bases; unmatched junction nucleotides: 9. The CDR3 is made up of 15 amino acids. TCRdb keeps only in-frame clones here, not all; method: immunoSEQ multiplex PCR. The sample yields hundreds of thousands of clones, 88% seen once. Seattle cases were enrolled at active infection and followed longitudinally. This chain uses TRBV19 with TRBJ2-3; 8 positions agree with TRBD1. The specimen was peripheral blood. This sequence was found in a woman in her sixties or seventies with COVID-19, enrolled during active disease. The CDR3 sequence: CASRRQGFGADTQYF. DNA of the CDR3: TGTGCCAGTAGGCGACAGGGGTTCGGCGCAGATACGCAGTATTTT.